The 26 T cell receptor beta chains presented below share a single source sample, sequenced in a study of blood T cell repertoires in COVID-19. Generated by immunoSEQ multiplex PCR, the TCRdb table keeps only in-frame clones and is missing some. The repertoire includes 70,000 to 90,000 clones, less than 85% of them detected once, and 2.5% to 3% sits in the top ten. The sample taken for sequencing was peripheral blood. These receptors were obtained from a human donor with acute or convalescent COVID-19. The donor label of this sample is uncertain.

This chain uses TRBV14 with TRBJ1-2, with a tentative D call TRBD1 (6 bases). Germline V gene data show CDR1 as SGHDN and CDR2 as FVKESK. V was cut by 1 base and J by 2 bases, with 11 bases left in between. This CDR3 is 15 amino acids long. CDR3 coding DNA: TGTGCCAGCAGCCAAGCCATAACAGGGAACTATGGCTACACCTTC. Protein product: CASSQAITGNYGYTF.

CDR3 sequence (DNA): TGTGCCAGCAGCCCTCCCCATAGCGGTATAGGGACCCAGTACTTC. Encoded protein: CASSPPHSGIGTQYF. The rearrangement uses TRBV3-1 (or the pseudogene TRBV3-2) and TRBJ2-5; tentative D call: TRBD2 (6 bases). Trimming removed 4 bases at V and 7 bases at J, with 19 bases between. Germline V gene sequence: CDR1 LGHDT, CDR2 YNNKEL (reference sequence). The CDR3 covers 15 residues.

The rearrangement links TRBV19 to TRBJ1-2, with TRBD1 as a possible D gene (6 bases). The CDR3 is 15 residues long. CDR1 is LNHDA and CDR2 is SQIVND in the germline V gene (reference sequence). The germline V and J ends were trimmed by 4 bases and 8 bases, with 20 bases remaining between them. CDR3 amino acids: CASSTKVGAATGYTF. The CDR3, as DNA: TGTGCCAGTAGTACTAAGGTGGGGGCCGCGACCGGCTACACCTTC.

The rearrangement links TRBV7-8 to TRBJ1-3; unclear D gene. CDR1 and CDR2 from the germline V gene are SGHVS and FQNEAQ. V was trimmed by 4 bases and J by 4 bases, leaving 8 bases between them. CDR3 size: 13 residues. The CDR3 sequence is CASSSPPGNTIYF. CDR3 DNA: TGTGCCAGCAGCTCCCCTCCGGGAAACACCATATATTTT. Based on the CDR3 plus reference TRBV7-8 and TRBJ1-3, the full variable domain is GAGVSQSPRYKVAKRGQDVALRCDPISGHVSLFWYQQALGQGPEFLTYFQNEAQLDKSGLPSDRFFAERPEGSVSTLKIQRTQQEDSAVYLCASSSPPGNTIYFGEGSWLTVV.

V is TRBV27 and J is TRBJ1-2; TRBD1 might be the D (6 bases). The CDR3 covers 14 residues. The germline CDR1 and CDR2 sequences are MNHEY and SMNVEV (reference sequence). The germline V and J ends were trimmed by 7 bases and 1 base, with 13 bases remaining between them. The CDR3 reads CASTTRGGNYGYTF. Written as DNA, the CDR3 is TGTGCCAGCACGACCAGAGGGGGTAACTATGGCTACACCTTC.

This clone has just a few counts. The chain recombines TRBV18 with TRBJ1-5; 9 bases line up with TRBD1. The V and J ends lost 6 bases and 1 base, in that order; junction bases with no gene match: 13. The CDR3 loop spans 18 amino acids. From germline, CDR1 is KGHSH and CDR2 LQKENI. CDR3 nucleotides: TGTGCCAGCTCTACCACATCCCTCACAGGGGGCAGCAATCAGCCCCAGCATTTT. Translating gives CASSTTSLTGGSNQPQHF.

The chain couples TRBV2 to TRBJ2-2, with D perhaps TRBD1 (5 bases). The CDR3 contains 14 residues. Germline loops: CDR1 SNHLY, CDR2 FYNNEI. V was clipped by 6 bases and J by 1 base, with 9 bases between them. The CDR3 coding sequence is TGTGCCAGCAGACCCCAGGGGAACACCGGGGAGCTGTTTTTT. Translation: CASRPQGNTGELFF.

This sequence joins TRBV19 and TRBJ1-4; no definite D call. The CDR3 loop spans 14 amino acids. Germline CDR1 is LNHDA and CDR2 is SQIVND (reference sequence). Trimming cost V 1 base and J 4 bases, with 7 bases left between them. In DNA, the CDR3 is TGTGCCAGTAGTATAGGTCTTAGTAATGAAAAACTGTTTTTT. Amino acids: CASSIGLSNEKLFF.

The chain carries TRBV6-5 and TRBJ1-1, with TRBD1 matching over 9 bases. Trimming cost V 0 bases and J 2 bases; bases outside gene matches: 4. Germline V gene lookup returns CDR1 MNHEY and CDR2 SVGAGI. The CDR3 sequence is 16 residues long. CDR3 protein: CASSYSTQGANTEAFF. In DNA, the CDR3 is TGTGCCAGCAGTTACTCGACACAGGGGGCAAACACTGAAGCTTTCTTT.

This chain links TRBV5-4 with TRBJ2-3; 10 bases are shared with TRBD2. Germline V gene lookup returns CDR1 SGHNT and CDR2 YYREEE (reference sequence). Germline trimming cut 5 bases from V and 4 bases from J; bases unmatched to any gene: 7. This CDR3 contains 15 residues. The CDR3, as DNA: TGTGCCAGCAGAGAGCGGGGGGGCCCCCCAGATACGCAGTATTTT. This translates into CASRERGGPPDTQYF. The whole variable domain, filled in from reference TRBV5-4 and TRBJ2-3, reads ETGVTQSPTHLIKTRGQQVTLRCSSQSGHNTVSWYQQALGQGPQFIFQYYREEENGRGNFPPRFSGLQFPNYSSELNVNALELDDSALYLCASRERGGPPDTQYFGPGTRLTVL.

This chain joins TRBV6-5 and TRBJ2-3; 9 bases match TRBD1. Germline trimming cut 2 bases from V and 0 bases from J; bases unmatched to any gene: 3. CDR3 length: 16 residues. Germline V CDR1 and CDR2: MNHEY, SVGAGI. CDR3 nucleotides: TGTGCCAGCAGTTACGACGACAGGGGGAGCACAGATACGCAGTATTTT. Its translation: CASSYDDRGSTDTQYF.

The genes are TRBV18 and TRBJ2-3; 7 nucleotides match TRBD2. The junction had 4 bases not matched to a gene; V was cut back by 0 bases and J by 1 base. CDR1 KGHSH and CDR2 LQKENI come from the germline V gene. The CDR3 consists of 16 residues. CDR3 coding DNA: TGTGCCAGCTCACCACCGGCTAGCGGAGGCACAGATACGCAGTATTTT. Amino acid sequence: CASSPPASGGTDTQYF.

This clone was seen more than once but under ten times. The chain uses TRBV18 and TRBJ2-5; D ambiguous. CDR3 length: 13 residues. CDR1 is KGHSH, CDR2 LQKENI, per germline. V dropped 3 bases and J dropped 5 bases, with 10 bases sitting between them. CDR3 sequence: CASSPRFGETQYF. In DNA, the CDR3 is TGTGCCAGCTCACCCCGATTCGGGGAGACCCAGTACTTC.

The chain employs TRBV7-6 and TRBJ2-2; 11 bases are shared with TRBD2. The J segment lost 1 base and the V segment lost 2 bases, leaving 6 bases of the junction unmatched. The germline CDR1 and CDR2 sequences are SGHVS and FNYEAQ. The length of the CDR3 is 18 residues. The CDR3 DNA reads TGTGCCAGCAGCTTATTCGCCCTAGCGGGAGGGAACACCGGGGAGCTGTTTTTT. This sequence encodes CASSLFALAGGNTGELFF.

Comment on this clone: An end of the junction differs from the germline gene, which may be a read error. The chain couples TRBV7-7 to TRBJ2-5; D is possibly TRBD2 (7 bases). CDR3 size: 15 residues. The V gene's germline CDR1 is SSHAT and CDR2 FNYEAQ (reference sequence). CDR3 loop: CASSLAGAPRETQYF. The CDR3 bases are TGTGCTAGCAGCTTGGCGGGGGCGCCTCGAGAGACCCAGTACTTC. The full variable domain, in which reference TRBV7-7 and TRBJ2-5 provide the parts outside the CDR3, is GAGVSQSPRYKVTKRGQDVTLRCDPISSHATLYWYQQALGQGPEFLTYFNYEAQPDKSGLPSDRFSAERPEGSISTLTIQRTEQRDSAMYRCASSLAGAPRETQYFGPGTRLLVL.

In its sample, this clone was seen a few times. V is TRBV5-1 and J is TRBJ2-1, with 10 nucleotides matching TRBD1. Germline CDR1 reads SGHRS; CDR2 reads YFSETQ. The CDR3 extends over 15 amino acids. V lost 5 bases to trimming and J lost 8 bases; unmatched junction nucleotides: 10. The CDR3 DNA reads as TGCGCCAGCAGATCACCGGGACAGGGGTTAGATGAGCAGTTCTTC. Translation: CASRSPGQGLDEQFF.

V usage is TRBV5-1 and J usage is TRBJ2-3; no clear D gene. The CDR3 covers 15 residues. Deletions cut 2 bases from V and 4 bases from J, with 14 bases between. CDR1 SGHRS and CDR2 YFSETQ come from the germline V gene. The CDR3 coding sequence is TGCGCCAGCAGCTTTTCAGGCCCCCCGGCAGATACGCAGTATTTT. Protein product: CASSFSGPPADTQYF.

The chain recombines TRBV2 with TRBJ2-6; D may be TRBD1 (5 bases). V dropped 10 bases and J dropped 0 bases, with 13 bases sitting between them. This CDR3 has 15 residues. Germline lookup yields CDR1 SNHLY and CDR2 FYNNEI. The CDR3 protein is CATQVPLSGANVLTF. The CDR3 DNA follows: TGTGCCACACAGGTGCCCCTCTCTGGGGCCAACGTCCTGACTTTC.

There are a few counts of this clone. The rearrangement links TRBV7-9 to TRBJ1-3, with 8 nucleotides matching TRBD1. The trim removed 5 bases at V and 4 bases at J, leaving 10 bases unmatched. The CDR3 covers 16 residues. Per germline, CDR1 SEHNR and CDR2 FQNEAQ (reference sequence). CDR3: CASSPLDRAKGNTIYF. The CDR3 nucleotides are TGTGCCAGCAGCCCGCTGGACAGGGCTAAGGGAAACACCATATATTTT.

V is TRBV9 and J is TRBJ1-3; the D gene is possibly TRBD1 (6 bases). V lost 0 bases, J lost 6 bases, and 16 bases lay in between. This CDR3 comprises 16 residues. The germline CDR1 and CDR2 sequences are SGDLS and YYNGEE. For the CDR3, the DNA is TGTGCCAGCAGCGTAGCAGTCACAGAGGGACAAAACACCATATATTTT. It translates to CASSVAVTEGQNTIYF.

J is TRBJ1-5 and V is TRBV28; TRBD1 matches 9 bases. There are 14 residues in the CDR3. V gave up 6 bases and J gave up 2 bases; unmatched junction bases: 2. CDR1 is MDHEN and CDR2 is SYDVKM in the germline V gene. DNA of the CDR3: TGTGCCAGCAGGGGACAGGGCGGCAATCAGCCCCAGCATTTT. It yields the protein CASRGQGGNQPQHF. The full variable domain, rest sourced from reference TRBV28 and TRBJ1-5, is DVKVTQSSRYLVKRTGEKVFLECVQDMDHENMFWYRQDPGLGLRLIYFSYDVKMKEKGDIPEGYSVSREKKERFSLILESASTNQTSMYLCASRGQGGNQPQHFGDGTRLSIL.

This clone was seen a few times. CDR3 sequence (DNA): TGTGCCAGTAGTATAGGAAGGGGCCAGCGGGAGAACACCGGGGAGCTGTTTTTT. It yields the protein CASSIGRGQRENTGELFF. The chain recombines TRBV19 with TRBJ2-2; 7 bases line up with TRBD2. The CDR3 consists of 18 residues. Germline values: CDR1 LNHDA, CDR2 SQIVND (reference sequence). J was trimmed by 1 base and V by 1 base; bases with no gene match: 9.

The J gene is TRBJ2-1, the V gene TRBV5-1, with 8 bases aligning to TRBD2. Unmatched junction bases numbered 7, after V lost 4 bases and J lost 4 bases. Germline loops: CDR1 SGHRS, CDR2 YFSETQ. The CDR3 has 15 residues. CDR3 amino acids: CASSPPGLGYNEQFF. In DNA, the CDR3 is TGCGCCAGCAGCCCCCCGGGACTAGGTTACAATGAGCAGTTCTTC. Looking up the rest from reference TRBV5-1 and TRBJ2-1 gives the full variable domain: KAGVTQTPRYLIKTRGQQVTLSCSPISGHRSVSWYQQTPGQGLQFLFEYFSETQRNKGNFPGRFSGRQFSNSRSEMNVSTLELGDSALYLCASSPPGLGYNEQFFGPGTRLTVL.

The chain joins TRBV19 to TRBJ2-7; 7 bases map to TRBD1. V lost 10 bases and J lost 3; bases outside the gene matches: 6. Germline CDR1 and CDR2: LNHDA and SQIVND (reference sequence). The CDR3 spans 12 residues. DNA for the CDR3: TGTGCCACGGAACGGACAGGCTACGAGCAGTACGTC. This translates into CATERTGYEQYV.

J is TRBJ1-5 and V is TRBV19, with 7 bases matching TRBD1. With 5 bases clipped from V and 0 bases from J, the junction kept 4 bases outside the gene matches. CDR3 length: 15 amino acids. From germline, CDR1 is LNHDA and CDR2 SQIVND (reference sequence). The CDR3 DNA is TGTGCCAGTAGTTTGACAGGGTATAGCAATCAGCCCCAGCATTTT. Its protein is CASSLTGYSNQPQHF. The full variable domain, with the rest looked up from reference TRBV19 and TRBJ1-5, is DGGITQSPKYLFRKEGQNVTLSCEQNLNHDAMYWYRQDPGQGLRLIYYSQIVNDFQKGDIAEGYSVSREKKESFPLTVTSAQKNPTAFYLCASSLTGYSNQPQHFGDGTRLSIL.

This chain connects TRBV24-1 to TRBJ2-1, with D perhaps matching TRBD2 (6 bases). The V gene lost 3 bases and the J gene lost 10 bases, with 12 bases spanning the gap. Per the germline V gene, CDR1 is KGHDR and CDR2 is SFDVKD. This CDR3 has 13 amino acids. CDR3 amino acids: CATSDRDSWEQFF. Here the CDR3 DNA reads TGTGCCACCAGTGATAGGGACTCCTGGGAGCAGTTCTTC.